The clone carrying this T cell receptor beta chain appeared a single time. Its antigen is not known. This entry belongs to a study of blood T cells in healthy people across ages. The authors ran a second PCR of roughly 6 to 12 cycles using a sample-barcoded 5' primer and a J-beta primer mix. TCRdb re-derived calls from the 5' RACE reads in MiXCR, one entry per CDR3 protein. The sample yields about 800,000 distinct CDR3 sequences, about three fifths seen once. Isolating PBMCs gave at least 6 million of these cells per sample. The CDR3 has 12 amino acids. V was trimmed by 8 bases and J by 10 bases, leaving 16 bases between them. Germline CDR1 reads MNHEY; CDR2 reads SVGAGI. Study results and caveats: Bulk PBMC profiling left naive and antigen-experienced comparisons inconclusive. Across the age range, TCR beta diversity per million T cells fell in a roughly linear way. CMV status of donors was not determined, possibly confounding expanded clonotype changes.

The specimen sequenced was blood. The chain employs TRBV6-5 and TRBJ2-3; D perhaps matches TRBD2 (6 bases). The TCR was taken from a man between 25 and 39 years old in good health. CDR3 coding DNA: TGTGCCAGCTCGACTGGCGGGGTCCCGCAGTATTTT. This sequence encodes CASSTGGVPQYF.